This entry lists 18 T cell receptor beta chains sequenced from one sample in a study of T cell repertoires in cytomegalovirus infection. TCRdb ran MiXCR on the reads and lists one entry per CDR3 protein. Among 630,000 or so distinct CDR3 sequences listed, less than 25% were seen once. The sequencing input was CD8+ T cells from PBMCs. The origin of the receptors is a human donor in good health (CMV status not recorded). Some clones in this sample may be carry-over from other donors' samples.

In its sample, this clonotype was seen a few times. V is TRBV5-6 and J is TRBJ2-1, with 9 bases matching TRBD1. The CDR3 extends over 19 amino acids. V was clipped by 2 bases and J by 0 bases; unmatched bases: 12. Germline CDR1 reads SGHDT; CDR2 reads YYEEEE. The DNA for the CDR3 is TGTGCCAGCAGCTTAGGGGGACAGGGATTTCTTGACTCCTACAATGAGCAGTTCTTC. This translates into CASSLGGQGFLDSYNEQFF.

J is TRBJ2-5 and V is TRBV12-3 or TRBV12-4; the match to TRBD2 covers 7 bases. The CDR3 runs to 15 residues. The V gene end was trimmed by 3 bases and the J gene end by 3 bases; junction bases not matched to a gene: 7. CDR3 nucleotides: TGTGCCAGCAGTTTCAGCGGGGAGCCCGAAGAGACCCAGTACTTC. Residues: CASSFSGEPEETQYF.

The V gene is TRBV13, the J gene TRBJ2-7; TRBD1 matches 8 bases. This CDR3 is built from 17 residues. V dropped 1 base and J dropped 0; count of bases not matched to a gene: 8. The germline CDR1 and CDR2 sequences are PRHDT and FYEKMQ (reference sequence). CDR3 region: CASSLEGSGQGSYEQYV. The CDR3 DNA follows: TGTGCCAGCAGCTTAGAAGGGTCCGGACAGGGCTCCTACGAGCAGTACGTC.

The chain uses TRBV6-1 and TRBJ2-1, with 9 bases aligning to TRBD2. The CDR3 consists of 13 residues. Germline V gene lookup returns CDR1 MNHNS and CDR2 SASEGT. Trimming cost V 7 bases and J 12 bases; bases outside gene matches: 10. The chain's CDR3 is CASILTSGQGQFF. The CDR3 region has the DNA TGTGCCAGCATCCTGACTAGCGGCCAAGGGCAGTTCTTC.

This clonotype showed up many times. The rearrangement links TRBV7-2 to TRBJ2-1, with D possibly being TRBD1 (5 bases). V lost 6 bases, J lost 0 bases, and 12 bases lay in between. The CDR3 totals 15 residues. Germline V gene data show CDR1 as SGHTA and CDR2 as FQGNSA. Here the CDR3 reads CASSSTASSYNEQFF. The DNA for the CDR3 is TGTGCCAGCAGTTCGACAGCTAGCTCCTACAATGAGCAGTTCTTC.

About this clonotype itself: A read error is possible here, since a much larger clone lies one base away. The rearrangement links TRBV7-4 to TRBJ2-1, with D perhaps assigned TRBD1 or TRBD2 (6 bases each). The V and J ends lost 5 bases and 8 bases respectively, with 10 bases between them. Germline CDR1 is SGHVT and CDR2 is SQSDAQ. CDR3 length: 12 amino acids. CDR3 sequence: CASSGRGDEQFF. In DNA, the CDR3 is TGTGCCAGCAGCGGAAGGGGGGATGAGCAGTTCTTC.

The V gene is TRBV6-4, the J gene TRBJ2-1; 8 positions agree with TRBD1. Germline loops: CDR1 MRHNA, CDR2 SNTAGT. Trimming removed 2 bases from V and 2 bases from J; junction bases left unmatched: 5. The CDR3 spans 16 residues. The CDR3 reads CASSDTGGAPYNEQFF. The CDR3 nucleotides read TGTGCCAGCAGTGACACAGGGGGAGCCCCCTACAATGAGCAGTTCTTC.

V gene TRBV2 combines with J gene TRBJ1-2; D remains unclear. The germline CDR1 and CDR2 sequences are SNHLY and FYNNEI. Trimming shortened V by 1 base and J by 0 bases, and 12 bases separated the two germline ends. CDR3 length equals 16 residues. The CDR3 region is CASSEGGRPTNYGYTF. In nucleotides, the CDR3 is TGTGCCAGCAGTGAAGGAGGAAGGCCCACTAACTATGGCTACACCTTC. The whole variable domain, filled in from reference TRBV2 and TRBJ1-2, reads EPEVTQTPSHQVTQMGQEVILRCVPISNHLYFYWYRQILGQKVEFLVSFYNNEISEKSEIFDDQFSVERPDGSNFTLKIRSTKLEDSAMYFCASSEGGRPTNYGYTFGSGTRLTVV.

As for this clonotype: Being one base from a much bigger clone, this may be a read error. The genes are TRBV7-9 and TRBJ2-2, with a weak D call TRBD1 (5 bases). The CDR3 is made up of 16 amino acids. The germline V gene encodes CDR1 SEHNR and CDR2 FQNEAQ (reference sequence). The ends were cut back, 0 bases at V and 1 base at J, with 9 bases in the middle. DNA of the CDR3: TGTGCCAGCAGCTTAGCAGGGGAAGTGAACACCGGGGAGCTGTTTTTT. It encodes CASSLAGEVNTGELFF.

This clonotype was counted ten times or more. This chain joins TRBV7-9 and TRBJ2-1; D perhaps matches TRBD2 (7 bases). The V and J ends lost 2 bases and 7 bases respectively, with 15 bases between them. CDR3 length equals 15 residues. CDR1 and CDR2 from the germline V gene are SEHNR and FQNEAQ (reference sequence). In DNA form, the CDR3 reads TGTGCCAGCAGCTTACGCGGGGGCCTTTTAAATGAGCAGTTCTTC. This translates into CASSLRGGLLNEQFF.

DNA of the CDR3: TGTGCCAGCAGTTACTTAGCGGGGGGGATAGATGAGCAGTTCTTC. Protein sequence: CASSYLAGGIDEQFF. V usage is TRBV6-2 or TRBV6-3 and J usage is TRBJ2-1; TRBD2 agrees at 11 bases. This CDR3 contains 15 residues. Losses at the gene ends were 1 base for V and 8 bases for J; bases not matched to a gene: 4. From germline, CDR1 is MNHEY and CDR2 SVGEGT.

The chain employs TRBV6-6 and TRBJ2-7, with D unclear. V was pared by 0 bases and J by 5 bases, with 11 bases between. Germline V CDR1 and CDR2: MNHNY, SVGAGI (reference sequence). The CDR3 contains 14 residues. The CDR3 DNA is TGTGCCAGCAGTTACTCGTTCCTGATCGACGAGCAGTACTTC. Its protein product is CASSYSFLIDEQYF.

There are many counts of this clonotype. The rearrangement uses TRBV12-3 or TRBV12-4 and TRBJ1-1; D remains ambiguous. V was shortened by 5 bases and J by 0 bases, with 10 bases between the two germline ends. The CDR3 has 14 residues. The CDR3 DNA sequence: TGTGCCAGCAGTACCCGGCTGATGAACACTGAAGCTTTCTTT. Translation: CASSTRLMNTEAFF.

This clonotype turned up a few times. The chain combines TRBV29-1 with TRBJ1-3; a possible D gene is TRBD1 (5 bases). V lost 4 bases, J lost 0 bases, and 10 bases lay in between. CDR3 size: 14 residues. Germline CDR1 SQVTM, CDR2 ANQGSEA. CDR3 sequence reads: CSVGDTGSGNTIYF. The DNA for the CDR3 is TGCAGCGTTGGCGATACAGGCTCTGGAAACACCATATATTTT.

V and J are TRBV28 and TRBJ1-1, with D uncertain. This CDR3 region has 15 residues. Per germline, CDR1 MDHEN and CDR2 SYDVKM. With 5 bases removed from V and 6 bases from J, the gap between germline ends came to 19 bases. CDR3 protein: CASSTITAGNPEAFF. CDR3 DNA: TGTGCCAGCAGTACAATTACTGCGGGGAATCCTGAAGCTTTCTTT.

This clonotype was seen a few times. This rearrangement joins TRBV20-1 to TRBJ2-7; D may be TRBD2 (5 bases). V was trimmed by 1 base and J by 0 bases, leaving 10 bases between them. CDR3 length: 14 amino acids. The germline V gene encodes CDR1 DFQATT and CDR2 SNEGSKA (reference sequence). CDR3 residues: CSARATTSSYEQYV. The DNA for the CDR3 is TGCAGTGCTAGAGCGACTACCTCCTCCTACGAGCAGTACGTC.

The CDR3 nucleotides are TGCAGTGCTAGATCAGGTTACGAGCAGTACTTC. Translating it yields CSARSGYEQYF. The chain has TRBV20-1 and TRBJ2-7; D is ambiguous. The length of the CDR3 is 11 residues. Germline assignment: CDR1 DFQATT and CDR2 SNEGSKA (reference sequence). V shed 2 bases and J shed 4 bases, with 6 bases lying between them.

The table lists this clonotype with a few counts. The chain recombines TRBV20-1 with TRBJ2-1, with 10 nucleotides matching TRBD2. The V gene end was trimmed by 5 bases and the J gene end by 8 bases; junction bases not matched to a gene: 6. Per germline, CDR1 DFQATT and CDR2 SNEGSKA (reference sequence). The CDR3 loop spans 13 amino acids. The CDR3 loop reads CSAPGTSVHEQFF. The CDR3 coding sequence is TGCAGTGCTCCCGGGACTAGCGTCCATGAGCAGTTCTTC.